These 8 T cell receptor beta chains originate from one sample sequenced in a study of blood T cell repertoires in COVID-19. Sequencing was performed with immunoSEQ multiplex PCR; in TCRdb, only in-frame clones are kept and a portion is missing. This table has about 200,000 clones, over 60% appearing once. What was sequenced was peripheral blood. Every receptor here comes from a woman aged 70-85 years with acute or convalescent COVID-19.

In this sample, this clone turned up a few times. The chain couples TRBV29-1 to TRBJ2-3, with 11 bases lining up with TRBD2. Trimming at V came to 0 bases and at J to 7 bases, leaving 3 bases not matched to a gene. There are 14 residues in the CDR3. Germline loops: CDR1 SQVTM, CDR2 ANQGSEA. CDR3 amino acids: CSVEELAGGNTQYF. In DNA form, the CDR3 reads TGCAGCGTTGAAGAGCTAGCGGGAGGAAATACGCAGTATTTT.

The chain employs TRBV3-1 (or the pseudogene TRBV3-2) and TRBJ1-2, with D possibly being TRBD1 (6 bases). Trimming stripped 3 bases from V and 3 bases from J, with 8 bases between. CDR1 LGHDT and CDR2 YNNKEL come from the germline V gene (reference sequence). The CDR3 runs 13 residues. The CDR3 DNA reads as TGTGCCAGCAGCCAGAACAGGGACTATGGCTACACCTTC. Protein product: CASSQNRDYGYTF.

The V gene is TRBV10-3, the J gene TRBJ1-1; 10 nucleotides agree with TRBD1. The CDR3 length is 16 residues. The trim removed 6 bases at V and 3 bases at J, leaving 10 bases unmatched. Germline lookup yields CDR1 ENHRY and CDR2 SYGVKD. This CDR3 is CAIRPRQGAADTEAFF. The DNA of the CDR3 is TGTGCCATCAGACCCCGACAGGGGGCAGCGGACACTGAAGCTTTCTTT.

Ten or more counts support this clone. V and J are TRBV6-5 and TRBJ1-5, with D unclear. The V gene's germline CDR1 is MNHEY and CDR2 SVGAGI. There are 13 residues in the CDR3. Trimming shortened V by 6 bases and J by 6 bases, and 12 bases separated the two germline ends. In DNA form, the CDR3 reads TGTGCCAGCAGGGAGGGATGGGCTCAGCCCCAGCATTTT. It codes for CASREGWAQPQHF.

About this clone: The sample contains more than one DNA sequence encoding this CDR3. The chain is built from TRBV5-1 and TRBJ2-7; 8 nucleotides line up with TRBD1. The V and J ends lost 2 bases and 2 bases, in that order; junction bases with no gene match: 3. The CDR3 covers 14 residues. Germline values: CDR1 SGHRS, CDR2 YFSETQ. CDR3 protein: CASSFGQGTYEQYF. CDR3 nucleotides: TGCGCCAGCAGCTTTGGACAGGGAACCTACGAGCAGTACTTC.

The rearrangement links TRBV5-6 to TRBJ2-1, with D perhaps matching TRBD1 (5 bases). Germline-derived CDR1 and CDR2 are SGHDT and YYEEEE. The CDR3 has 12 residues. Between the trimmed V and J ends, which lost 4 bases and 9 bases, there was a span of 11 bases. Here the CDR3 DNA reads TGTGCCAGCAGCATCAGGGATGGTGAGCAGTTCTTC. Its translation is CASSIRDGEQFF.

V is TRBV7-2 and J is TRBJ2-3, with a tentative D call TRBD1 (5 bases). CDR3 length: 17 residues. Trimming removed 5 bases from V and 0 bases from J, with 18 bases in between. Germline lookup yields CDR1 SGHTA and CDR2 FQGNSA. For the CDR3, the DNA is TGTGCCAGCAGCCCAGGGATCTTACGGGCTAGCACAGATACGCAGTATTTT. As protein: CASSPGILRASTDTQYF.

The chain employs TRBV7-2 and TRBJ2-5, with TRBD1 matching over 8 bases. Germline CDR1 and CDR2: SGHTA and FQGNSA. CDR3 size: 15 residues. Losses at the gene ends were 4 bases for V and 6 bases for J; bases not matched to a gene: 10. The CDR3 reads CASSSSTGELKTQYF. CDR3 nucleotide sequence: TGTGCCAGCAGCTCCTCGACAGGGGAGTTAAAGACCCAGTACTTC.